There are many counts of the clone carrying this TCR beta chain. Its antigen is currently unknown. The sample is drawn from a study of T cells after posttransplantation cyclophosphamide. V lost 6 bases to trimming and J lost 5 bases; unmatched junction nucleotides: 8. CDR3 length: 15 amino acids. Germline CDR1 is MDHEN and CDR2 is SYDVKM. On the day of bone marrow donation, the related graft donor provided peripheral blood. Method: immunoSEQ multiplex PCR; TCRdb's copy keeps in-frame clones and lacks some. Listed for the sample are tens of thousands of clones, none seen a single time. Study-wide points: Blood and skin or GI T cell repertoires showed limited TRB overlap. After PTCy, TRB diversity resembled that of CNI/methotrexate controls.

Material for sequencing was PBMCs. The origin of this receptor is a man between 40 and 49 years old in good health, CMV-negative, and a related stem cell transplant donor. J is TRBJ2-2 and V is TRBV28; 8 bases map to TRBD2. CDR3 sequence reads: CASSKSGSWTGELFF. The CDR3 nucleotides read TGTGCCAGCAGCAAAAGCGGGAGTTGGACCGGGGAGCTGTTTTTT. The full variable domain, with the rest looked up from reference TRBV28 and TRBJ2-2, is DVKVTQSSRYLVKRTGEKVFLECVQDMDHENMFWYRQDPGLGLRLIYFSYDVKMKEKGDIPEGYSVSREKKERFSLILESASTNQTSMYLCASSKSGSWTGELFFGEGSRLTVL.